Listed below are T cell receptor beta chains from one sample, sequenced in a study of CD8 T cells in ankylosing spondylitis. Via MiXCR, TCRdb re-called the 5' RACE reads, giving one row per CDR3 protein. The data contain some 200,000 distinct CDR3 sequences, around a sixth of them seen just once; the ten biggest clones take up about 4.3%. The sequencing input was blood, either unsorted or a sorted T cell fraction (not recorded which). These receptors were collected from a male donor under 30 with ankylosing spondylitis or in good health (not recorded which). CDR3s include the opening cysteine and the closing phenylalanine or tryptophan. The order of the fields is V gene, CDR3 protein.

TRBV7-6,CASSPREGLGAFF
TRBV24-1,CATSGAPAHEQYF
TRBV27,CASSLGTGRILAKNIQYF
TRBV30,CAGDRGYEQYF
TRBV5-1,CASSLASERDRQFF
TRBV28,CASSSSGRNQETQYF
TRBV5-1,CASSREGLVGETQYF
TRBV24-1,CATSDPGGSENIQYF
TRBV5-5,CASRLQGASTDTQYF
TRBV7-2,CASSLYGLAGSEQYF
TRBV5-1,CASSRGRADTDTQYF
TRBV30,CAWRNRATTEAFF
TRBV24-1,CATSDPRTVRRDEQFF
TRBV12-3/TRBV12-4,CASSLRGAYNEQFF
TRBV28,CASSLALASTGELFF
TRBV20-1,CSAPRPGSNQPQHF
TRBV7-2,CASSLLTFYPNEQFF
TRBV23-1,CASSQSQREPFYNEQFF
TRBV9,CASPFATSGSYEQYF
TRBV30,CAWTPGLAQGNEQFF
TRBV20-1,CSASLGRGDEQFF
TRBV20-1,CSASKGDFTDTQYF
TRBV19,CASSPEMGSEAFF
TRBV14,CASSQFSPAGELFF
TRBV15,CATSRDWGELFF
TRBV18,CASSPPPARNTEAFF
TRBV6-5,CASSYSGGRTGELFF
TRBV24-1,CATSDFVATGRKGEGEQFF
TRBV5-1,CASSSREGGETQYF
TRBV11-2,CASSLVVEETQYF
TRBV12-3/TRBV12-4,CASSFSDQETQYF
TRBV7-9,CASGPPPAGLSYEQYF
TRBV2,CASVPSSYNSPLHF
TRBV6-5,CASSSPGTGGNYGYTF
TRBV12-3/TRBV12-4,CASSLGGEKLFF
TRBV5-1,CASSLEAVSTDTQYF
TRBV12-3/TRBV12-4,CASSPDRRPDSNQPQHF
TRBV6-5,CGSGQVNSPLHF
TRBV12-3/TRBV12-4,CASSPNTGEGTRGPYEQYF
TRBV9,CASSEGPSSLNEQFF
TRBV6-4,CASSPPKDDREGKSGNTIYF
TRBV4-2,CASSQSTAAPYNEQFF